The 8 T cell receptor beta chains in this list originate from one sample, sequenced in a study of spatial heterogeneity in lung cancer. Study results and limitations: Tumoral mutation counts were tracked by counts of expanded intratumoral alpha and beta TCRs.

TCRdb used MiXCR to reprocess the 5' RACE reads, holding one entry per CDR3 protein. The profile shows 1,500 to 2,000 distinct CDR3 sequences, around 4.9% of them singletons. Antigen specificity for these receptors is unknown. Stated time point: sample taken at primary tumor resection. Sequencing used lung tumor tissue, obtained at surgery. Source of these receptors: a male donor with early-stage non-small cell lung cancer.

In its sample, this clonotype is medium-sized. The chain carries TRBV7-2 and TRBJ2-7, with D possibly being TRBD1 (6 bases). The CDR3 has 13 residues. The germline gives CDR1 SGHTA, CDR2 FQGNSA. Trimming stripped 5 bases from V and 2 bases from J, with 10 bases between. CDR3 DNA sequence: TGTGCCAGCAGCACGGACAGTGCCTACGAGCAGTACTTC. It codes for CASSTDSAYEQYF.

This clonotype is labeled as medium-sized. The CDR3 DNA sequence: TGTGCCAGCACCGACATAGCGGGGGTCGATGAGCAGTTCTTC. It is translated as CASTDIAGVDEQFF. This chain uses TRBV12-3 or TRBV12-4 with TRBJ2-1; 9 bases match TRBD2. Trimming at V came to 7 bases and at J to 8 bases, leaving 9 bases not matched to a gene. The CDR3 length is 14 residues.

This clonotype is medium-sized in the sample. This CDR3 is CASSRVGGTDTQYF. The CDR3 DNA is TGTGCCAGCAGCCGAGTCGGGGGGACAGATACGCAGTATTTT. This rearrangement joins TRBV7-2 to TRBJ2-3, with 7 bases that match TRBD2. V lost 5 bases and J lost 3; bases outside the gene matches: 5. The CDR3 sequence is 14 residues long. Germline lookup yields CDR1 SGHTA and CDR2 FQGNSA.

This chain uses TRBV27 with TRBJ1-6, with D perhaps TRBD1 (6 bases). From germline, CDR1 is MNHEY and CDR2 SMNVEV (reference sequence). With 6 bases removed from V and 9 bases from J, the gap between germline ends came to 15 bases. The CDR3 totals 14 residues. This CDR3 reads CASRKQGWTSPLHF. The CDR3 region has the DNA TGTGCCAGCAGGAAACAGGGTTGGACTTCACCCCTCCACTTT.

Sample share makes this clonotype medium-sized. The chain joins TRBV5-4 to TRBJ2-3; TRBD1 matches 7 bases. V trimming: 4 bases; J trimming: 2 bases; junction bases outside the gene matches: 4. There are 14 residues in the CDR3. Germline V lookup: CDR1 SGHNT, CDR2 YYREEE (reference sequence). CDR3 loop: CASSPGQATDTQYF. The CDR3 bases are TGTGCCAGCAGCCCAGGACAGGCCACAGATACGCAGTATTTT.

This clonotype qualifies as medium-sized. This CDR3 is CASSPDTGPGEQYF. In DNA, the CDR3 is TGTGCCAGCAGCCCCGATACAGGGCCTGGGGAGCAGTACTTC. J is TRBJ2-7 and V is TRBV5-5; D is possibly TRBD1 (6 bases). The ends were cut back, 4 bases at V and 7 bases at J, with 18 bases in the middle. The germline CDR1 and CDR2 sequences are SGHKS and YYEKEE (reference sequence). The CDR3 is 14 residues long.

In its sample, this clonotype is large. The rearrangement links TRBV19 to TRBJ1-5; D is uncertain. This CDR3 spans 13 amino acids. The germline gives CDR1 LNHDA, CDR2 SQIVND (reference sequence). Trimming stripped 3 bases from V and 7 bases from J, with 10 bases between. Here the CDR3 DNA reads TGTGCCAGTAGTATTTCTGTAGGGCAGCCCCAGCATTTT. Residues: CASSISVGQPQHF.

By frequency in the sample, this clonotype is large. V is TRBV27 and J is TRBJ1-4; D is perhaps TRBD1 (6 bases). Germline CDR1 and CDR2: MNHEY and SMNVEV (reference sequence). The germline V and J ends were trimmed by 4 bases and 13 bases, with 13 bases remaining between them. This CDR3 has 12 residues. DNA of the CDR3: TGTGCCAGCAGTTCCACAGGGTTGGGACTGTTTTTT. Translation: CASSSTGLGLFF.